These 10 T cell receptor beta chains share one sample of origin, sequenced in a study of cytomegalovirus exposure and HLA in healthy donors. Researchers ran the PCR with 60 Vbeta and 13 Jbeta primers. Repertoires were generated with immunoSEQ multiplex PCR, while TCRdb's copy carries only in-frame clones and drops some. The profile shows about 170,000 clones, 80% of them singletons. Sequencing input: PBMCs. These receptors all come from a man aged 30-40 years in good health and CMV-seropositive.

The sample holds a few counts of this clone. The gene calls are TRBV14 and TRBJ2-2; maybe TRBD1 (6 bases). The CDR3 length is 17 residues. Germline CDR1 SGHDN, CDR2 FVKESK. The V and J ends lost 0 bases and 1 base respectively, with 12 bases between them. In nucleotides, the CDR3 is TGTGCCAGCAGCCAAGATAAACCGGGACAGAACACCGGGGAGCTGTTTTTT. This encodes CASSQDKPGQNTGELFF.

This clone turned up a few times. The rearrangement joins TRBV7-2 to TRBJ2-5; D gene unclear. The V gene's germline CDR1 is SGHTA and CDR2 FQGNSA. This CDR3 contains 12 residues. Trimming cost V 5 bases and J 5 bases, with 9 bases left between them. CDR3: CASSQARETQYF. Here the CDR3 DNA reads TGTGCCAGCAGCCAAGCCCGGGAGACCCAGTACTTC.

In its sample, this clone was seen once. V and J are TRBV5-4 and TRBJ2-7; 10 bases agree with TRBD1. The CDR3 runs 13 residues. CDR1 and CDR2 (germline): SGHNT, YYREEE (reference sequence). The trim removed 4 bases at V and 4 bases at J, leaving 2 bases unmatched. CDR3 loop: CASSQDRGYEQYF. The CDR3 nucleotides read TGTGCCAGCAGCCAGGACAGGGGGTACGAGCAGTACTTC.

This clone was recorded only once. This chain joins TRBV7-8 and TRBJ1-1; D might be TRBD1 (5 bases). CDR3 length: 13 amino acids. Deletions cut 5 bases from V and 3 bases from J, with 10 bases between. The V gene's germline CDR1 is SGHVS and CDR2 FQNEAQ. In nucleotides, the CDR3 is TGTGCCAGCAGCCCCACAGGAGACACTGAAGCTTTCTTT. Protein sequence: CASSPTGDTEAFF. Together with reference TRBV7-8 and TRBJ1-1, the CDR3 gives the full variable domain: GAGVSQSPRYKVAKRGQDVALRCDPISGHVSLFWYQQALGQGPEFLTYFQNEAQLDKSGLPSDRFFAERPEGSVSTLKIQRTQQEDSAVYLCASSPTGDTEAFFGQGTRLTVV.

The V and J genes are TRBV6-4 and TRBJ1-6, with 9 nucleotides matching TRBD1. The V gene end was trimmed by 2 bases and the J gene end by 10 bases; junction bases not matched to a gene: 3. This CDR3 has 14 residues. Germline CDR1 MRHNA, CDR2 SNTAGT. The CDR3 DNA follows: TGTGCCAGCAGTGACGGGACAGGGCAATCACCCCTCCACTTT. Its translation: CASSDGTGQSPLHF.

V is TRBV19 and J is TRBJ2-3; perhaps TRBD1 as D (5 bases). The CDR3 runs to 15 residues. Germline loops: CDR1 LNHDA, CDR2 SQIVND (reference sequence). Between the trimmed V and J ends, which lost 3 bases and 5 bases, there was a span of 15 bases. The CDR3 here is CASSIYQGQLDTQYF. As DNA, the CDR3 is TGTGCCAGTAGTATTTATCAGGGCCAGCTAGATACGCAGTATTTT.

J is TRBJ1-3 and V is TRBV5-1, with 8 bases fitting TRBD1. The V gene's germline CDR1 is SGHRS and CDR2 YFSETQ. Unmatched junction bases numbered 3, after V lost 1 base and J lost 3 bases. The CDR3 sequence is 15 residues long. CDR3 in amino acids: CASSLSGTGGNTIYF. The CDR3 DNA follows: TGCGCCAGCAGCTTGTCCGGGACAGGTGGAAACACCATATATTTT.

The rearrangement uses TRBV9 and TRBJ1-1; no firm D call. Germline V gives CDR1 SGDLS, CDR2 YYNGEE. There are 14 residues in the CDR3. V lost 0 bases and J 11 bases, leaving 17 bases between the germline ends. The CDR3 DNA is TGTGCCAGCAGCGTAGTAGATGGGCGAGGGAGTGCTTTCTTT. This encodes CASSVVDGRGSAFF.

This clone was found once. The junction differs from germline at one of its ends, possibly a read error. This specimen includes other DNA sequences encoding the same CDR3. The chain recombines TRBV7-9 with TRBJ1-1; D ambiguous. The germline CDR1 and CDR2 sequences are SEHNR and FQNEAQ (reference sequence). This CDR3 is 15 amino acids long. The CDR3 nucleotides are TGTGCCAGCAGCTTAGGGGCAGCTCGGAACACTGAAGCCTTCTTT. This gives the protein CASSLGAARNTEAFF.

The chain links TRBV19 to TRBJ2-3; 10 bases map to TRBD2. CDR3 length: 15 amino acids. The V gene's germline CDR1 is LNHDA and CDR2 SQIVND (reference sequence). The trim removed 7 bases at V and 4 bases at J, leaving 8 bases unmatched. The CDR3 reads CASKTAGGQADTQYF. The DNA for the CDR3 is TGTGCCAGTAAGACAGCGGGAGGGCAGGCAGATACGCAGTATTTT.